The sequence of this T cell receptor (beta chain) was determined in a study of CD8+ T cells in alopecia areata. Overall study: Tofacitinib therapy lasting 6 to 18 months was followed by 6 months off drug.

Described treatment: oral pan-JAK inhibitor, 5-10 mg twice daily. Researchers picked out CD4+ and CD8+ T cells from PBMCs by sorting. Isolated RNA was reverse transcribed into cDNA used as the sequencing template. The protocol was immunoSEQ multiplex PCR, while the TCRdb copy is restricted to in-frame clones and leaves out a portion. Among about 190,000 clones, roughly three fifths were seen once, and the ten largest hold approximately 0.7%. The receptor's source is a human donor with alopecia areata. The sample in question was CD4+ T cells sorted from blood, obtained at week 4, from a patient treated with tofacitinib.

The DNA of the CDR3 is TGCAGCGTTGCCGGGACACCGAAAGAGACCCAGTACTTC. It encodes CSVAGTPKETQYF. The rearrangement uses TRBV29-1 and TRBJ2-5; a weak D match, TRBD1 (6 bases). The CDR3 is 13 amino acids. V dropped 4 bases and J dropped 3 bases, with 12 bases sitting between them. Germline V gene lookup returns CDR1 SQVTM and CDR2 ANQGSEA.